This TCR beta chain was found in a study of T-cell memory formation after mild COVID-19. A single record per CDR3 protein comes from TCRdb applying MiXCR to the 5' RACE reads. The table records fewer than 700,000 distinct CDR3 sequences, approximately 21% of them present only once. With respect to this clonotype: Its antigen is currently unknown.

Broader study findings: SARS-CoV-2 specificity was not confirmed for second-wave clones peaking on day 37.

Trimming removed 3 bases at V and 3 bases at J, with 16 bases between. CDR3 length: 15 residues. Per germline, CDR1 SGHRS and CDR2 YFSETQ. Sequencing was performed on PBMCs or a T cell subset sorted from them (not recorded which). This clonotype was obtained from an adult woman who had mild COVID-19 (a few samples of this study predate the infection). Cell type and time point are not known. J is TRBJ2-7 and V is TRBV5-1, with D maybe TRBD2 (7 bases). The CDR3: CASSSGGHRVYEQYF. The CDR3 DNA reads as TGCGCCAGCAGCTCGGGGGGACACAGGGTCTACGAGCAGTACTTC.